This entry lists 16 T cell receptor beta chains sequenced from one sample in a study of long-term antiretroviral therapy in people with HIV (dated by TCRdb to 2022 to 2024). Sequencing of the TRB variable region was done with the immunoSEQ hsTCRB v3.0 assay at survey level resolution. Here the immuneACCESS table is served through TCRdb, limited to in-frame sequences with V and J called. Missing clones are a known gap in these copies; in checked studies unresolved V genes cover under half, and the rest lacks a known reason. Across this sample there are about 21,000 clones, with about four fifths seen only once. The ten largest account for 8.1% of the sample. The sequences come from unsorted PBMCs, collected at the start of antiretroviral therapy. These receptors were obtained from a man in his fifties with HIV.

This clone was seen more than once but under ten times. Different DNA sequences within this sample yield the same CDR3. This chain joins TRBV4-3 and TRBJ1-5; D gene ambiguous. There are 15 residues in the CDR3. Trimming stripped 0 bases from V and 3 bases from J, with 9 bases between. CDR1 is LGHNA and CDR2 is YSLEER in the germline V gene. The CDR3 spells CASSQDWSANQPQHF. The CDR3 DNA reads as TGCGCCAGCAGCCAAGATTGGTCGGCCAATCAGCCCCAGCATTTT.

The V gene is TRBV6-4, the J gene TRBJ1-6; D ambiguous. The CDR3 loop spans 14 amino acids. The ends were cut back, 3 bases at V and 6 bases at J, with 9 bases in the middle. The germline V gene has CDR1 MRHNA and CDR2 SNTAGT. The CDR3 sequence: CASSDPGFNSPLHF. CDR3 in DNA: TGTGCCAGCAGTGATCCGGGCTTTAATTCACCCCTCCACTTT.

V gene TRBV7-3 combines with J gene TRBJ2-7; possibly TRBD2 for D (5 bases). The CDR3 runs to 14 residues. Trimming removed 6 bases at V and 0 bases at J, with 12 bases between. Germline CDR1 is SGHTA and CDR2 is FQGTGA. CDR3 residues: CASSLGRGSYEQYF. CDR3 nucleotide sequence: TGTGCCAGCAGTCTCGGACGGGGCTCCTACGAGCAGTACTTC.

This chain uses TRBV25-1 with TRBJ2-7; D is unresolved. Looked up from germline, CDR1 is MGHDK and CDR2 is SYGVNS. The length of the CDR3 is 11 residues. V lost 6 bases and J lost 3, with 6 bases in between. In nucleotides, the CDR3 is TGTGCCAGCAGGTACAGCTACGAGCAGTACTTC. This codes for CASRYSYEQYF.

The chain joins TRBV11-2 to TRBJ2-7, with D perhaps TRBD2 (5 bases). V was clipped by 3 bases and J by 4 bases, with 13 bases between them. Germline CDR1 and CDR2: SGHAT and FQNNGV. CDR3 size: 14 residues. CDR3 bases: TGTGCCAGCAGCTTCAATGTACGGGATTACGAGCAGTACTTC. It translates to CASSFNVRDYEQYF.

The chain uses TRBV5-1 and TRBJ1-1; TRBD1 agrees at 9 bases. The CDR3 is 17 amino acids. Per the germline V gene, CDR1 is SGHRS and CDR2 is YFSETQ. Germline trimming cut 7 bases from V and 5 bases from J; bases unmatched to any gene: 18. CDR3 sequence: CASAVRTQTGGRTEAFF. The CDR3 DNA reads as TGCGCCAGCGCCGTCCGGACGCAAACAGGGGGCAGGACTGAAGCTTTCTTT.

V is TRBV28 and J is TRBJ1-5; tentatively, D is TRBD1 (6 bases). Per the germline V gene, CDR1 is MDHEN and CDR2 is SYDVKM. This CDR3 spans 17 amino acids. The germline V and J ends were trimmed by 6 bases and 4 bases, with 22 bases remaining between them. For the CDR3, the DNA is TGTGCCAGCAGAAAATCGATCAAATACAGGGCTAATCAGCCCCAGCATTTT. Translating it yields CASRKSIKYRANQPQHF.

The genes are TRBV11-2 and TRBJ2-3; D remains unclear. V shed 3 bases and J shed 2 bases, with 9 bases lying between them. The CDR3 contains 14 residues. Germline CDR1 reads SGHAT; CDR2 reads FQNNGV. The CDR3 DNA sequence: TGTGCCAGCAGCTTTTTATCGGTCACAGATACGCAGTATTTT. Translation gives CASSFLSVTDTQYF.

The chain employs TRBV6-5 and TRBJ2-3; D gene unclear. CDR3 length equals 15 residues. The V end lost 0 bases, the J end lost 3 bases, and 10 bases lay between the germline ends. Germline V CDR1 and CDR2: MNHEY, SVGAGI. Written as DNA, the CDR3 is TGTGCCAGCAGTTACTCAGCAGAAATTACAGATACGCAGTATTTT. Translating gives CASSYSAEITDTQYF.

The rearrangement links TRBV7-9 to TRBJ2-2, with D hard to call. Germline lookup yields CDR1 SEHNR and CDR2 FQNEAQ (reference sequence). This CDR3 contains 13 residues. Trimming pared 4 bases from V and 5 bases from J, leaving 8 bases between. The CDR3 spells CASSWMSTGELFF. In nucleotides, the CDR3 is TGTGCCAGCAGCTGGATGTCGACCGGGGAGCTGTTTTTT. Combining the CDR3 with reference TRBV7-9 and TRBJ2-2 gives the whole variable domain DTGVSQNPRHKITKRGQNVTFRCDPISEHNRLYWYRQTLGQGPEFLTYFQNEAQLEKSRLLSDRFSAERPKGSFSTLEIQRTEQGDSAMYLCASSWMSTGELFFGEGSRLTVL.

In DNA form, the CDR3 reads TGTGCCAGCAGCTTGTCAGGCCCCCTCGGAAACACCATATATTTT. It codes for CASSLSGPLGNTIYF. This rearrangement joins TRBV5-4 to TRBJ1-3; no firm D call. The V and J ends lost 1 base and 4 bases respectively, with 12 bases between them. CDR3 length: 15 residues. CDR1 is SGHNT, CDR2 YYREEE, per germline (reference sequence).

This clone was counted between two and nine times. This chain links TRBV2 with TRBJ2-7; 9 positions match TRBD2. Per germline, CDR1 SNHLY and CDR2 FYNNEI. There are 13 residues in the CDR3. Trimming at V came to 6 bases and at J to 4 bases, leaving 4 bases not matched to a gene. CDR3 region: CASRTSGQYEQYF. The CDR3, as DNA: TGTGCCAGCAGGACTAGCGGACAATACGAGCAGTACTTC.

This clone was observed a single time. The chain carries TRBV30 and TRBJ2-1; TRBD2 matches 11 bases. V dropped 4 bases and J dropped 4; count of bases not matched to a gene: 12. Germline-derived CDR1 and CDR2 are GTSNPN and SVGIG (reference sequence). The CDR3 has 17 amino acids. CDR3 amino acids: CAWIPDWSSGGYNEQFF. CDR3 nucleotide sequence: TGTGCCTGGATCCCGGATTGGTCTAGCGGGGGGTACAATGAGCAGTTCTTC.

The rearrangement links TRBV27 to TRBJ2-7; TRBD2 agrees at 9 bases. The CDR3 totals 12 residues. The germline CDR1 and CDR2 sequences are MNHEY and SMNVEV (reference sequence). Losses at the gene ends were 3 bases for V and 7 bases for J; bases not matched to a gene: 1. CDR3 amino acids: CASSFLAGEQYF. The CDR3, as DNA: TGTGCCAGCAGTTTCCTAGCGGGGGAGCAGTACTTC.

The chain carries TRBV10-2 and TRBJ2-3, with TRBD2 matching over 9 bases. J was trimmed by 4 bases and V by 0 bases; bases with no gene match: 2. The CDR3 sequence is 15 residues long. CDR1 and CDR2 (germline): WSHSY, SAAADI. CDR3 DNA sequence: TGCGCCAGCAGTGAGTCCAGCGGGGGGCCAGATACGCAGTATTTT. It codes for CASSESSGGPDTQYF.

Only a few counts were recorded for this clone. The rearrangement uses TRBV7-9 and TRBJ2-2; 8 bases match TRBD2. Germline-derived CDR1 and CDR2 are SEHNR and FQNEAQ (reference sequence). Losses at the gene ends were 5 bases for V and 0 bases for J; bases not matched to a gene: 5. The CDR3 has 16 residues. The CDR3 protein is CASSTQAGANTGELFF. CDR3 DNA: TGTGCCAGCAGCACCCAAGCGGGAGCGAACACCGGGGAGCTGTTTTTT.